This T cell receptor (beta chain) was sequenced for a study of cytomegalovirus exposure and HLA in healthy donors. Study overall: Researchers found that about four fifths of a few hundred genotyped donors fell within the Caucasian-associated ancestry cluster.

General study findings and limits: Roughly uniform sequencing depth across donors was assumed, possibly incorrectly.

Germline loops: CDR1 SGHVS, CDR2 FNYEAQ. The CDR3 extends over 14 amino acids. Trimming stripped 3 bases from V and 5 bases from J, with 14 bases between. 13 Jbeta primers and 60 Vbeta primers were used for the PCR. TCRdb keeps only in-frame clones here, not all; method: immunoSEQ multiplex PCR. The profile shows more than 110,000 clones, around 72% of them singletons. With respect to this clone: The antigen is not known.

The chain combines TRBV7-6 with TRBJ2-7; TRBD1 might be the D (5 bases). The specimen was PBMCs. The sequence was collected from a woman aged 40-49 years in good health and CMV-seronegative. CDR3 nucleotides: TGTGCCAGCAGCTTGACGGCAGGGAACCACGAGCAGTACTTC. Its protein product is CASSLTAGNHEQYF.